This TCR beta chain was profiled in a study of CD8+ T cells in alopecia areata (dated 2018 in TCRdb). Study-wide context: The treated patients, all with moderate-to-severe alopecia areata, were enrolled in an open-label pilot trial of oral tofacitinib given at 5 to 10 mg twice daily. Patients stayed on tofacitinib for 6 to 18 months and then had 6 months of follow-up off drug so that delayed response and recurrence could be assessed. The SALT score, which quantifies the percentage of affected scalp surface area, was used to measure disease severity in treated patients. Scalp clonality was compared among normal scalp (n=4), patchy alopecia areata scalp (n=8), and alopecia totalis/universalis scalp (n=8). In both human patients and the C3H/HeJ mouse model, the study applied high-throughput TCRbeta sequencing to look at T cell clonal expansion in alopecia areata. Tofacitinib-treated patients had biopsies at baseline and at 4 and 24 weeks of treatment, with a later scalp biopsy in several patients. On the human side, TCRbeta sequencing was run on scalp tissue and on sorted CD4+ and CD8+ peripheral blood T cells from healthy controls and from alopecia areata patients with either patchy or totalis/universalis disease. immunoSEQ multiplex PCR using 35 Vbeta forward primers and 13 Jbeta reverse primers was used to amplify TCRbeta CDR3 regions. RNA was obtained with the PAXgene miRNA kit for fixed scalp, the miRNeasy kit for PBMCs, and the RNeasy kit for mouse skin. Beyond this particular receptor, the publication reports: During tofacitinib treatment, many expanded lesional clones remained in scalp and blood, and this persistence may partly explain relapse after treatment is stopped. With tofacitinib, both scalp clonality and the number of expanded CD8+ clones among the top 100 scalp clones went down significantly. Higher clonality and more expanded CD8+ clones were observed in lesional scalp than in normal scalp, particularly in alopecia totalis/universalis, a finding suggestive of antigenic drive. Unlike mouse skin, which is dominated by gammadelta T cells, normal human skin has resident alphabeta T cells that are also sequenced, and this complicates analysis of the scalp TCR repertoire. Shared TCR sequences between patients were less evident than in mice, which may be partly attributable to HLA diversity in the patient population. Because the treated cohort was small and included a single nonresponder, larger studies are needed to assess links between baseline CD8+ expansion and response.

The library relied on the immunoSEQ multiplex PCR assay. RNA was extracted from all samples and reverse transcribed into cDNA, which served as template for TCR sequencing. SuperScript III was used for first-strand cDNA synthesis, primed with a 2:1 mix of oligo-dT and random hexamers. Amplification bias was assessed with a synthetic immune receptor repertoire, and residual bias was removed computationally. Under the source paper's analysis protocol: Raw reads were preprocessed to remove errors, and CDR3 was defined by IMGT conventions from the conserved cysteine to phenylalanine. To get clonality, Shannon entropy was normalized by log2 of the number of productive unique TCRs and the result was subtracted from 1. Whether each scalp clone was CD4 or CD8 was inferred by checking scalp TCRbeta sequences against the CD4 and CD8 repertoires from sorted blood. In its TCRdb copy, this immuneACCESS table keeps in-frame sequences only and misses some clones. Where compared with another copy, unresolved V genes explain less than half of these, and the others have no known cause. V and J calls and clone size come straight from that table; D and trimming were deduced from the DNA. This sample has about 280,000 clones in its table, and about three fifths of those were observed once. The ten largest clones add up to under 2% of the sample.

The sample's time point label, decoded: around 24 weeks on oral tofacitinib. The treatment or condition tag for this specimen amounts to: oral pan-JAK inhibitor, 5-10 mg twice daily. From alopecia areata patients, peripheral blood was collected along with lesional scalp punch biopsies. After PBMCs were isolated by density centrifugation and stained for CD3, CD4 and CD8, a FACSAria was used to sort CD4+ and CD8+ T cells. The count of this clone is one. Which antigen it targets is not known. Base quality data are lacking; no much larger clone is found one base away. This clonotype was sampled from a human donor with alopecia areata. Source: CD4+ T cells sorted from blood, taken at week 24, from a patient treated with tofacitinib.

The CDR3 protein: CASSELDRRYEQYF. The DNA is as follows: TGTGCCAGCAGTGAACTGGACAGGCGATACGAGCAGTACTTC. This chain is built from TRBV25-1 and TRBJ2-7, with 7 junctional bases fitting TRBD1. The CDR3 spans 14 residues, from the cysteine through the phenylalanine. The CDR3 DNA has 42 bases and is translated from base 1. V is cut back by 2 bases and J by 4 bases, with 5 bases in the junction unmatched. CDR1 is given as MGHDK and CDR2 as SYGVNS, both from the germline V gene.